This passage covers 26 T cell receptor beta chains from one sample sequenced in a study of beta chain features in type 1 diabetes (dated by TCRdb to about 2018). Libraries came from the immunoSEQ multiplex PCR assay. All of the isolated RNA was reverse transcribed with the High Capacity cDNA Reverse Transcription Kit, so expressed TCRB transcripts were sequenced. TCRdb obtained this table from immuneACCESS and retained in-frame rearrangements with V and J assigned. These tables miss some clones; where compared with another copy, unresolved V genes account for less than half of the shortfall, and the remainder is unexplained. The sample table contains some 240,000 clones; only one count was recorded for about 11% of them. Roughly 1.3% of the sample goes to the ten largest clones. The sample was central memory CD4+ T cells from blood. Receptor source: a man between 18 and 35 years old in good health.

A few counts support this clone. V and J are TRBV6-5 and TRBJ2-7, with TRBD2 as a possible D gene (6 bases). Germline-derived CDR1 and CDR2 are MNHEY and SVGAGI. This CDR3 spans 12 amino acids. The ends were cut back, 5 bases at V and 5 bases at J, with 10 bases in the middle. CDR3 residues: CASSRLEHEQYF. DNA for the CDR3: TGTGCCAGCAGTCGACTAGAACACGAGCAGTACTTC.

The chain has TRBV5-8 and TRBJ2-5, with D perhaps matching TRBD1 (6 bases). Deletions cut 2 bases from V and 4 bases from J, with 9 bases between. The length of the CDR3 is 13 residues. Germline loops: CDR1 SGHTS, CDR2 YDEGEE. CDR3 in amino acids: CASSFTGRETQYF. As DNA, the CDR3 is TGTGCCAGCAGCTTTACAGGGAGAGAGACCCAGTACTTC.

This clone came up a few times. The V gene is TRBV29-1, the J gene TRBJ2-1; 8 bases map to TRBD2. V dropped 6 bases and J dropped 5; count of bases not matched to a gene: 12. The CDR3 length is 15 residues. Germline V lookup: CDR1 SQVTM, CDR2 ANQGSEA. Here the CDR3 reads CSVVGREGQDNEQFF. Here the CDR3 DNA reads TGCAGCGTCGTGGGACGGGAGGGTCAGGACAATGAGCAGTTCTTC.

The chain combines TRBV7-9 with TRBJ1-1, with TRBD1 matching over 10 bases. The CDR3 is 14 residues long. The V gene end was trimmed by 2 bases and the J gene end by 6 bases; junction bases not matched to a gene: 3. Germline lookup yields CDR1 SEHNR and CDR2 FQNEAQ (reference sequence). CDR3: CASSLRQGAPEAFF. The CDR3 nucleotides read TGTGCCAGCAGCTTAAGACAGGGGGCACCTGAAGCTTTCTTT.

The chain couples TRBV14 to TRBJ2-7, with D possibly matching TRBD2 (5 bases). This CDR3 is 16 amino acids long. Trimming left V 3 bases short and J 0 bases short, with 15 bases between. CDR1 is SGHDN and CDR2 is FVKESK in the germline V gene. CDR3 DNA: TGTGCCAGCAGCCATCCGAGGGCAGGTCACTCCTACGAGCAGTACTTC. Translated, it gives CASSHPRAGHSYEQYF. Using reference TRBV14 and TRBJ2-7 for the parts outside the CDR3, the full variable domain is EAGVTQFPSHSVIEKGQTVTLRCDPISGHDNLYWYRRVMGKEIKFLLHFVKESKQDESGMPNNRFLAERTGGTYSTLKVQPAELEDSGVYFCASSHPRAGHSYEQYFGPGTRLTVT.

This clone was found many times. This sequence joins TRBV2 and TRBJ2-5; D might be TRBD1 or TRBD2, each matching 5 bases. This CDR3 spans 12 amino acids. CDR1 is SNHLY, CDR2 FYNNEI, per germline. V lost 6 bases to trimming and J lost 13 bases, with 18 bases between them. CDR3 sequence reads: CASSPGAKEPYF. DNA for the CDR3: TGTGCCAGCAGCCCCGGGGCCAAGGAACCGTACTTC.

This clone was seen a handful of times. Sequence at one end of the junction differs from germline and may be a read error. The chain recombines TRBV30 with TRBJ2-7, with D possibly TRBD2 on 6 matching bases. The germline V gene has CDR1 GTSNPN and CDR2 SVGIG (reference sequence). The CDR3 has 10 residues. DNA for the CDR3: TGTGCCCGGAGGGAATACGAGCAGTACTTC. It encodes CARREYEQYF.

This chain joins TRBV6-5 and TRBJ2-6; D is unclear. Deletions cut 0 bases from V and 4 bases from J, with 4 bases between. This CDR3 region has 14 residues. CDR1 MNHEY and CDR2 SVGAGI come from the germline V gene. Written as DNA, the CDR3 is TGTGCCAGCAGTTACTCCCGAGGGGCCAACGTCCTGACTTTC. It encodes CASSYSRGANVLTF.

This clone was counted only a few times. V gene TRBV15 combines with J gene TRBJ2-1; 11 bases line up with TRBD2. In germline, CDR1 is LNHNV, CDR2 YYDKDF (reference sequence). CDR3 length: 16 residues. V dropped 2 bases and J dropped 8; count of bases not matched to a gene: 8. CDR3: CATSRHSDSGRDEQFF. As DNA, the CDR3 is TGTGCCACCAGCAGACACTCGGATAGCGGGAGGGATGAGCAGTTCTTC.

The sample holds a few counts of this clone. The gene calls are TRBV5-4 and TRBJ2-2; D remains ambiguous. Germline CDR1 is SGHNT and CDR2 is YYREEE (reference sequence). V was trimmed by 4 bases and J by 0 bases, leaving 13 bases between them. CDR3 size: 16 residues. The CDR3 sequence is CASSATITSNTGELFF. The CDR3 bases are TGTGCCAGCAGCGCCACTATTACCTCGAACACCGGGGAGCTGTTTTTT. Variable domain in full (rest from reference TRBV5-4 and TRBJ2-2): ETGVTQSPTHLIKTRGQQVTLRCSSQSGHNTVSWYQQALGQGPQFIFQYYREEENGRGNFPPRFSGLQFPNYSSELNVNALELDDSALYLCASSATITSNTGELFFGEGSRLTVL.

The chain is built from TRBV30 and TRBJ2-7; TRBD2 matches at 9 bases. Unmatched junction bases numbered 8, after V lost 1 base and J lost 4 bases. Germline V gene data show CDR1 as GTSNPN and CDR2 as SVGIG (reference sequence). The CDR3 is made up of 15 amino acids. CDR3 loop: CAWSGAAGGPYEQYF. DNA for the CDR3: TGTGCCTGGAGTGGGGCCGCGGGGGGGCCTTACGAGCAGTACTTC.

This clone was counted between two and nine times. The chain uses TRBV28 and TRBJ2-2; 7 positions match TRBD2. Per the germline V gene, CDR1 is MDHEN and CDR2 is SYDVKM. Trimming removed 5 bases from V and 6 bases from J; junction bases left unmatched: 12. The CDR3 extends over 16 amino acids. CDR3 coding DNA: TGTGCCAGCAGTCCCCGGAAGAGGGAGGGCCCCGGGGAGCTGTTTTTT. Protein sequence: CASSPRKREGPGELFF.

V is TRBV9 and J is TRBJ1-1; 10 nucleotides agree with TRBD1. This CDR3 comprises 15 residues. CDR1 is SGDLS, CDR2 YYNGEE, per germline. The ends lost 3 bases at V and 1 base at J; junction bases unmatched: 3. The CDR3 sequence is CASSAWDRGNTEAFF. For the CDR3, the DNA is TGTGCCAGCAGCGCGTGGGACAGGGGGAACACTGAAGCTTTCTTT.

The rearrangement links TRBV2 to TRBJ2-3; D is ambiguous. Trimming took 5 bases from V and 1 from J, leaving 10 bases between them. The CDR3 sequence is 14 residues long. The germline V gene encodes CDR1 SNHLY and CDR2 FYNNEI. DNA for the CDR3: TGTGCCAGCAGTCGTACCTCGGGCACAGATACGCAGTATTTT. It translates to CASSRTSGTDTQYF.

The sample holds one count of this clone. The rearrangement joins TRBV4-3 to TRBJ1-2, with D perhaps TRBD1 (6 bases). Germline-derived CDR1 and CDR2 are LGHNA and YSLEER. This CDR3 spans 16 amino acids. Trimming pared 0 bases from V and 2 bases from J, leaving 13 bases between. CDR3 residues: CASSQDSRGTNYGYTF. In DNA, the CDR3 is TGCGCCAGCAGCCAAGATTCCAGGGGAACAAACTATGGCTACACCTTC.

The chain employs TRBV7-2 and TRBJ2-1; TRBD1 might be the D (5 bases). Deletions cut 3 bases from V and 12 bases from J, with 12 bases between. The CDR3 extends over 12 amino acids. Germline assignment: CDR1 SGHTA and CDR2 FQGNSA. In DNA form, the CDR3 reads TGTGCCAGCAGCTTTCAGGGTTCCGGGCAGTTCTTC. Translated, it gives CASSFQGSGQFF.

This chain links TRBV7-3 with TRBJ2-2, with TRBD2 matching over 7 bases. Per the germline V gene, CDR1 is SGHTA and CDR2 is FQGTGA. Trimming cost V 2 bases and J 0 bases; bases outside gene matches: 3. The CDR3 loop spans 16 amino acids. DNA for the CDR3: TGTGCCAGCAGCTTACCGGGAGGTTCGAACACCGGGGAGCTGTTTTTT. Protein: CASSLPGGSNTGELFF.

In DNA form, the CDR3 reads TGTGCCAGCAGCTTCCCTAGCGGGGGAAGCACAGATACGCAGTATTTT. This sequence encodes CASSFPSGGSTDTQYF. The rearrangement uses TRBV7-9 and TRBJ2-3, with TRBD2 identical over 10 bases. Trimming took 3 bases from V and 0 from J; bases not matched to a gene: 3. Germline lookup yields CDR1 SEHNR and CDR2 FQNEAQ (reference sequence). This CDR3 comprises 16 residues.

This clone was seen more than once but under ten times. The chain has TRBV18 and TRBJ1-4; D unclear. Looked up from germline, CDR1 is KGHSH and CDR2 is LQKENI. The CDR3 contains 15 residues. The V and J ends lost 0 bases and 8 bases respectively, with 13 bases between them. Written as DNA, the CDR3 is TGTGCCAGCTCACCACCGTCCGGGGTGAAAGAAAAACTGTTTTTT. It codes for CASSPPSGVKEKLFF.

This chain joins TRBV5-6 and TRBJ2-7; D possibly corresponds to TRBD1 (6 bases). Germline V gene lookup returns CDR1 SGHDT and CDR2 YYEEEE. The CDR3 contains 15 residues. Trimming shortened V by 3 bases and J by 0 bases, and 13 bases separated the two germline ends. CDR3 in DNA: TGTGCCAGCAGCTGGTTAGCAGGGGACTCCTACGAGCAGTACTTC. The encoded protein is CASSWLAGDSYEQYF.

In this sample, this clone turned up a few times. The gene calls are TRBV7-2 and TRBJ2-7; perhaps D is TRBD1 or TRBD2 (5 bases each). Trimming removed 4 bases at V and 2 bases at J, with 15 bases between. The CDR3 length is 15 residues. CDR1 and CDR2 (germline): SGHTA, FQGNSA. As DNA, the CDR3 is TGTGCCAGCAGCTCGGACTCCGGGGCCACCTACGAGCAGTACTTC. Translation gives CASSSDSGATYEQYF.

CDR3 sequence: CASSLVRDSQSTDTQYF. The CDR3 region has the DNA TGTGCCAGCAGCTTAGTCCGGGACAGTCAGAGCACAGATACGCAGTATTTT. The chain joins TRBV7-2 to TRBJ2-3; 7 nucleotides align to TRBD1. CDR1 is SGHTA, CDR2 FQGNSA, per germline. Trimming at V came to 1 base and at J to 0 bases, leaving 7 bases not matched to a gene. This CDR3 spans 17 amino acids.

Here the CDR3 reads CASSTDQETQYF. CDR3 DNA sequence: TGCGCCAGCAGCACAGACCAAGAGACCCAGTACTTC. The gene calls are TRBV5-1 and TRBJ2-5; D is unresolved. V gave up 4 bases and J gave up 0 bases, with 4 bases separating them. The CDR3 spans 12 residues. CDR1 is SGHRS, CDR2 YFSETQ, per germline.

This clone was detected only a few times. CDR3 in amino acids: CSVVPPGSNQPQHF. CDR3 DNA sequence: TGCAGCGTTGTTCCCCCGGGCAGCAATCAGCCCCAGCATTTT. The V gene is TRBV29-1, the J gene TRBJ1-5; D is uncertain. Trimming cost V 4 bases and J 1 base, with 11 bases left between them. The length of the CDR3 is 14 residues. Germline-derived CDR1 and CDR2 are SQVTM and ANQGSEA. The whole variable domain, remainder taken from reference TRBV29-1 and TRBJ1-5, is SAVISQKPSRDICQRGTSLTIQCQVDSQVTMMFWYRQQPGQSLTLIATANQGSEATYESGFVIDKFPISRPNLTFSTLTVSNMSPEDSSIYLCSVVPPGSNQPQHFGDGTRLSIL.

This chain connects TRBV5-1 to TRBJ1-5; unclear D gene. Germline CDR1 SGHRS, CDR2 YFSETQ. The CDR3 consists of 14 residues. The V and J ends lost 0 bases and 0 bases respectively, with 4 bases between them. The CDR3 sequence: CASSLEGSNQPQHF. CDR3 nucleotides: TGCGCCAGCAGCTTGGAGGGTAGCAATCAGCCCCAGCATTTT.

This clone was counted ten times or more. This rearrangement joins TRBV4-3 to TRBJ1-4; D gene ambiguous. CDR3 length: 15 amino acids. Germline V CDR1 and CDR2: LGHNA, YSLEER. Trimming cost V 1 base and J 1 base, with 7 bases left between them. The CDR3 DNA reads TGCGCCAGCAGCCAAGCACGGGAAACTAATGAAAAACTGTTTTTT. Translation gives CASSQARETNEKLFF.